This T cell receptor beta chain stems from a study of blood T cell repertoires in COVID-19. Study context: Whether acute or convalescent, the COVID-19 samples came from the United States, Italy and Spain. T cells, B-cell-depleted T cells, or PBMCs supplied cDNA or gDNA.

In the authors' workflow: From reference gene primer amplification, estimates of nucleated cell counts were derived. TCRdb keeps only in-frame clones here, not all; method: immunoSEQ multiplex PCR. That table supplies the V and J calls and clone size; D and trimming were determined from the DNA. The sample yields under 300,000 clones, roughly four fifths seen once. CDR3 length: 15 amino acids. CDR1 is SNHLY and CDR2 is FYNNEI in the germline V gene. V was clipped by 7 bases and J by 4 bases; unmatched bases: 12. The sample taken for sequencing was peripheral blood. The TCR was taken from a man under 40 who had recovered from COVID-19. This rearrangement joins TRBV2 to TRBJ1-2; 7 bases line up with TRBD1. The CDR3 nucleotides read TGTGCCAGCACCAATGACAGGGCCTTGAGCTATGGCTACACCTTC. Its translation is CASTNDRALSYGYTF.